Listed below are T cell receptor beta chains from one sample, sequenced in a study of cytomegalovirus exposure and HLA in healthy donors. The assay was immunoSEQ multiplex PCR, and TCRdb's table has in-frame clones only and misses some. The sample contains more than 140,000 clones, 85% to 90% of which appear only once. Sequencing used PBMCs. The source of these receptors is a woman between 18 and 30 years old in good health and CMV-seropositive. CDR3s include the opening cysteine and the closing phenylalanine or tryptophan. The order of the fields is J gene, clone size, D gene, V gene, CDR3 protein, CDR3 DNA. The D gene is left open where the match is weak. Clone size is stated in some rows and not others, as once, few, many or a class when expanded.

j_gene: TRBJ2-5; abundance: -; d_gene: TRBD2; v_gene: TRBV6-5; CDR3aa: CASSYVLAGEGETQYF; CDR3nt: TGTGCCAGCAGTTACGTCCTAGCGGGAGAGGGAGAGACCCAGTACTTC
j_gene: TRBJ1-2; abundance: -; d_gene: -; v_gene: TRBV7-8; CDR3aa: CASRVPGGRGNGYTF; CDR3nt: TGTGCCAGCAGAGTGCCCGGGGGGCGGGGGAATGGCTACACCTTC
j_gene: TRBJ2-5; abundance: -; d_gene: -; v_gene: TRBV29-1; CDR3aa: CSVGLVQETQYF; CDR3nt: TGCAGCGTTGGACTAGTGCAGGAGACCCAGTACTTC
j_gene: TRBJ2-2; abundance: -; d_gene: TRBD2; v_gene: TRBV30; CDR3aa: CAWSARLAGRRGTGELFF; CDR3nt: TGTGCCTGGAGTGCCCGACTAGCGGGACGACGAGGCACCGGGGAGCTGTTTTTT
j_gene: TRBJ2-2; abundance: -; d_gene: -; v_gene: TRBV28; CDR3aa: CASSSPGTAGELFF; CDR3nt: TGTGCCAGCAGTTCCCCGGGAACCGCCGGGGAGCTGTTTTTT
j_gene: TRBJ2-2; abundance: once; d_gene: TRBD2; v_gene: TRBV4-1; CDR3aa: CASSQEGGRVTGELFF; CDR3nt: TGCGCCAGCAGCCAAGAGGGCGGGAGGGTGACCGGGGAGCTGTTTTTT
j_gene: TRBJ2-5; abundance: -; d_gene: TRBD1; v_gene: TRBV5-6; CDR3aa: CASSSGTGKETQYF; CDR3nt: TGTGCCAGCAGCTCTGGGACAGGGAAAGAGACCCAGTACTTC
j_gene: TRBJ1-5; abundance: -; d_gene: TRBD1; v_gene: TRBV19; CDR3aa: CASSKADRDGQPQHF; CDR3nt: TGTGCCAGTAGTAAGGCCGACAGGGACGGACAGCCCCAGCATTTT
j_gene: TRBJ2-1; abundance: -; d_gene: -; v_gene: TRBV9; CDR3aa: CASSLTSEQFF; CDR3nt: TGTGCCAGCAGCCTAACTAGCGAGCAGTTCTTC
j_gene: TRBJ2-6; abundance: -; d_gene: -; v_gene: TRBV28; CDR3aa: CASISPGANVLTF; CDR3nt: TGTGCCAGCATTTCTCCTGGGGCCAACGTCCTGACTTTC
j_gene: TRBJ2-3; abundance: -; d_gene: TRBD2; v_gene: TRBV11-3; CDR3aa: CASSGGRVTDTQYF; CDR3nt: TGTGCCAGCAGCGGGGGGAGGGTTACAGATACGCAGTATTTT
j_gene: TRBJ1-4; abundance: -; d_gene: -; v_gene: TRBV19; CDR3aa: CASTRNRGEKLFF; CDR3nt: TGTGCCAGTACCCGGAATCGGGGGGAAAAACTGTTTTTT